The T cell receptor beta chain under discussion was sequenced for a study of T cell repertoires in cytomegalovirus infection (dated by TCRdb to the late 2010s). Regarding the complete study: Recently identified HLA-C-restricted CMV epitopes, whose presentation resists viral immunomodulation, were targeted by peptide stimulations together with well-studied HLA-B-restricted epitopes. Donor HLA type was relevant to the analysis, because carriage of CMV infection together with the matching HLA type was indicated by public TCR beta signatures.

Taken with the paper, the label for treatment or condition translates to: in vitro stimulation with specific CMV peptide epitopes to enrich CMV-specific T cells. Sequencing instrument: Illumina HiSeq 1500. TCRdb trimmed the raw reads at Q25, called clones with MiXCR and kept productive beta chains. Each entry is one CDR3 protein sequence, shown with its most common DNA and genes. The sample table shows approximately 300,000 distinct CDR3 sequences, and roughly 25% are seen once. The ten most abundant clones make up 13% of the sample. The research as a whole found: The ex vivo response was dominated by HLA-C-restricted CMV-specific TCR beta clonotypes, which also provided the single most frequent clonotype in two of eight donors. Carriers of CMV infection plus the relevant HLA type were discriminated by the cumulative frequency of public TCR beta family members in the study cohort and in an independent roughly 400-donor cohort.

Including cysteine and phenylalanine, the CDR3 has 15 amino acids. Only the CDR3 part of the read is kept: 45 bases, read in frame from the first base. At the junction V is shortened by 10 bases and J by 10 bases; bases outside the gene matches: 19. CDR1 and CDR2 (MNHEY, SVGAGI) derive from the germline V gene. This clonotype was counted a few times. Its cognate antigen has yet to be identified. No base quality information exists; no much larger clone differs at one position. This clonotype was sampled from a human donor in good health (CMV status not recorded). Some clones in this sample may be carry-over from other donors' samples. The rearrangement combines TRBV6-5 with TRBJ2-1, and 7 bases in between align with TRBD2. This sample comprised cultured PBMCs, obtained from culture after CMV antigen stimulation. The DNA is TGTGCCACCCTCGGGGTAGCGGGCGGCCATAGGGAGCAGTTCTTC. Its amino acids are CATLGVAGGHREQFF.